What follows describes a single T cell receptor beta chain. Its cognate antigen is unknown. The data are from a study of T cell responses to AZD1222 COVID-19 vaccine. The V gene end was trimmed by 5 bases and the J gene end by 4 bases; junction bases not matched to a gene: 5. The germline CDR1 and CDR2 sequences are SEHNR and FQNEAQ (reference sequence). The CDR3 covers 14 residues. Broader study findings: A reported finding is that nearly half of spike-specific TCRs target unmutated variant regions.

Assay: immunoSEQ multiplex PCR; the TCRdb copy retains only in-frame clones and omits some. The sample holds about 140,000 clones, over 80% seen once. The receptor's source is an adult who received the AZD1222 COVID-19 vaccine. The genes are TRBV7-9 and TRBJ2-5; 9 nucleotides align to TRBD1. Material: peripheral blood, obtained 28 days after the second AZD1222 dose. CDR3 coding DNA: TGTGCCAGCAGCCGGGGACAGGGACTAGAGACCCAGTACTTC. The encoded protein is CASSRGQGLETQYF.